The 18 T cell receptor beta chains given below trace back to one sample, sequenced in a study of blood T cells in healthy people across ages. The use of a sample-barcoded 5' primer and a J-beta primer mix characterized a second PCR of about 7 to 12 cycles. Using its own MiXCR run on the 5' RACE reads, TCRdb lists one record per CDR3 protein. The data show about 560,000 distinct CDR3 sequences, approximately 26% seen once. These data are also associated with another study on T cells of mothers and their children.

Sequenced sample: blood. These receptors originate from a boy aged 2 to 9 in good health.

The genes are TRBV7-2 and TRBJ1-2; D ambiguous. The length of the CDR3 is 14 residues. Germline-derived CDR1 and CDR2 are SGHTA and FQGNSA. The ends were cut back, 2 bases at V and 6 bases at J, with 13 bases in the middle. Here the CDR3 DNA reads TGTGCCAGCAGCTTAACTGAAGGGAAGGATGGCTACACCTTC. As protein: CASSLTEGKDGYTF.

This chain uses TRBV13 with TRBJ2-7; D may be TRBD2 (5 bases). V lost 5 bases to trimming and J lost 0 bases, with 11 bases between them. Germline V gene data show CDR1 as PRHDT and CDR2 as FYEKMQ (reference sequence). The CDR3 runs 14 residues. The CDR3 region has the DNA TGTGCCAGCAGCGGCCGGGGTAGCTCCTACGAGCAGTACTTC. Encoded protein: CASSGRGSSYEQYF.

The chain links TRBV5-1 to TRBJ2-5; TRBD1 matches 11 bases. The J call may not be correct, given that the DNA end is closer to TRBJ2-7. From germline, CDR1 is SGHRS and CDR2 YFSETQ. The CDR3 has 15 amino acids. This CDR3 is CASSRGTGGLYEQYF. Written as DNA, the CDR3 is TGCGCCAGCAGTCGTGGGACAGGGGGTCTCTACGAGCAGTACTTC.

V usage is TRBV4-1 and J usage is TRBJ2-5; D not resolved. V lost 1 base to trimming and J lost 4 bases, with 7 bases between them. From germline, CDR1 is MGHRA and CDR2 YSYEKL. The CDR3 is made up of 13 amino acids. The CDR3 sequence: CASSQALPETQYF. CDR3 nucleotide sequence: TGCGCCAGCAGCCAAGCTCTACCAGAGACCCAGTACTTC.

V is TRBV7-8 and J is TRBJ2-1; D is perhaps TRBD1 (5 bases). Trimming cost V 7 bases and J 3 bases, with 22 bases left between them. Germline CDR1 reads SGHVS; CDR2 reads FQNEAQ. CDR3 size: 17 residues. DNA of the CDR3: TGTGCCAGCAACGGAGTGGTTAGGGGAAAGCTCTACAATGAGCAGTTCTTC. This translates into CASNGVVRGKLYNEQFF.

This clonotype was counted only a few times. The chain uses TRBV6-5 and TRBJ2-5; the D is unclear. Trimming shortened V by 10 bases and J by 7 bases, and 13 bases separated the two germline ends. Germline V lookup: CDR1 MNHEY, CDR2 SVGAGI. This CDR3 region has 11 residues. CDR3 loop: CAITAYGTQYF. The CDR3 DNA is TGTGCCATCACCGCGTATGGGACCCAGTACTTC.

This clonotype was observed a handful of times. The CDR3 is CASHLSGTNEKLFF. The DNA for the CDR3 is TGTGCCAGCCATTTAAGTGGAACTAATGAAAAACTGTTTTTT. The chain employs TRBV12-3 or TRBV12-4 and TRBJ1-4; D gene unclear. This CDR3 region has 14 residues. V shed 8 bases and J shed 1 base, with 11 bases lying between them.

The genes are TRBV12-3 or TRBV12-4 and TRBJ2-7; 7 bases fit TRBD2. This CDR3 contains 15 residues. J lost 3 bases, V lost 3 bases, and 8 bases had no gene match. The CDR3 bases are TGTGCCAGCAGTTTTCTTCCTAGCGGACACTACGAGCAGTACTTC. Protein sequence: CASSFLPSGHYEQYF.

This chain links TRBV6-5 with TRBJ2-1; 10 bases align to TRBD2. Germline V gene sequence: CDR1 MNHEY, CDR2 SVGAGI. Trimming at V came to 7 bases and at J to 8 bases, leaving 8 bases not matched to a gene. The CDR3 consists of 14 residues. Written as DNA, the CDR3 is TGTGCCAGCATGTTAGCGGGGGGCCTTTATGAGCAGTTCTTC. Protein sequence: CASMLAGGLYEQFF.

This clonotype has only a few counts. The chain carries TRBV20-1 and TRBJ2-7; 11 bases map to TRBD1. The CDR3 extends over 13 amino acids. The V segment lost 3 bases and the J segment 7 bases; nucleotides outside the gene matches: 5. The germline V gene encodes CDR1 DFQATT and CDR2 SNEGSKA (reference sequence). This chain's CDR3 is CSARGQGVGEQYF. The CDR3, as DNA: TGCAGTGCTAGGGGACAGGGGGTTGGAGAGCAGTACTTC.

A few counts support this clonotype. This chain links TRBV4-3 with TRBJ2-7; possibly TRBD1 for D (5 bases). This CDR3 is built from 14 residues. Germline V CDR1 and CDR2: LGHNA, YSLEER. V lost 0 bases to trimming and J lost 4 bases, with 10 bases between them. CDR3 loop: CASSQEAGWYEQYF. CDR3 DNA: TGCGCCAGCAGCCAAGAGGCAGGGTGGTACGAGCAGTACTTC.

V gene TRBV5-1 combines with J gene TRBJ2-1, with TRBD1 matching over 8 bases. Germline CDR1 SGHRS, CDR2 YFSETQ. The V and J ends lost 2 bases and 5 bases, in that order; junction bases with no gene match: 6. This CDR3 region has 15 residues. As DNA, the CDR3 is TGCGCCAGCAGCTTCGGGACAGGACTCAACAATGAGCAGTTCTTC. It is translated as CASSFGTGLNNEQFF.

The V gene is TRBV4-1, the J gene TRBJ2-5; TRBD2 aligns across 7 bases. The junction had 6 bases not matched to a gene; V was cut back by 3 bases and J by 2 bases. Germline CDR1 is MGHRA and CDR2 is YSYEKL. This CDR3 is 15 amino acids long. The chain's CDR3 is CASSHAGTTQETQYF. The CDR3 DNA is TGCGCCAGCAGCCACGCCGGGACTACACAAGAGACCCAGTACTTC.

The J gene is TRBJ2-3, the V gene TRBV20-1; 9 bases map to TRBD1. CDR1 and CDR2 from the germline V gene are DFQATT and SNEGSKA (reference sequence). With V trimmed by 6 bases and J by 6 bases, 13 bases remained unmatched. The CDR3 loop spans 15 amino acids. For the CDR3, the DNA is TGCAGTGCCCTAGTGCCCGGGACAGGGTCCGATACGCAGTATTTT. Amino acid sequence: CSALVPGTGSDTQYF.

The chain uses TRBV14 and TRBJ2-5; D possibly uses TRBD1 or TRBD2 (5 bases each). The DNA end favors TRBJ2-1, so the J call may be wrong. Germline CDR1 SGHDN, CDR2 FVKESK. CDR3 length equals 14 residues. The chain's CDR3 is CASSLLGEYNEQFF. For the CDR3, the DNA is TGTGCCAGCAGCCTACTGGGGGAGTACAATGAGCAGTTCTTC.

The V call is TRBV29-1, the J call TRBJ1-2; TRBD1 might be the D (5 bases). The length of the CDR3 is 13 residues. Germline CDR1 is SQVTM and CDR2 is ANQGSEA. V shed 2 bases and J shed 2 bases, with 9 bases lying between them. As DNA, the CDR3 is TGCAGCGTTGAACAGGGTCCGAACTATGGCTACACCTTC. Protein: CSVEQGPNYGYTF.

J is TRBJ1-5 and V is TRBV12-3 or TRBV12-4; 7 nucleotides line up with TRBD1. The CDR3 loop spans 13 amino acids. V gave up 6 bases and J gave up 3 bases; unmatched junction bases: 2. The CDR3 nucleotides are TGTGCCAGCAGCGGGACAGACAATCAGCCCCAGCATTTT. Residues: CASSGTDNQPQHF.

The rearrangement uses TRBV2 and TRBJ2-5; D may be TRBD2 (5 bases). The germline CDR1 and CDR2 sequences are SNHLY and FYNNEI. Trimming removed 6 bases at V and 1 base at J, with 12 bases between. CDR3 size: 14 residues. Here the CDR3 reads CASRVGRGQETQYF. Here the CDR3 DNA reads TGTGCCAGCAGGGTCGGCCGGGGCCAAGAGACCCAGTACTTC.